Listed below are T cell receptor beta chains from one sample, sequenced in a study of shared clonotypes between healthy human individuals. Clones were read by immunoSEQ multiplex PCR, and TCRdb kept only the in-frame ones, dropping some. The sample has some 2,000,000 clones, 90% to 97% seen once. Material for sequencing was naive CD4+ T cells sorted from blood. The receptors stem from a man between 18 and 35 years old in good health. The CDR3 runs from the conserved cysteine through the conserved F or W. D genes are given only for firm matches. Size tells how often a clone was seen (once, few, many) or the class of an expanded clone, and some rows leave it out.

D gene	clone size	V gene	J gene	CDR3 DNA	CDR3 protein
TRBD1	-	TRBV7-2	TRBJ2-7	TGTGCCAGCAGGGCACCGGGACAGGGAACCTACGAGCAGTACTTC	CASRAPGQGTYEQYF
TRBD1	-	TRBV7-3	TRBJ2-1	TGTGCCAGCAGCGTAAGACAGGGCAATGAGCAGTTCTTC	CASSVRQGNEQFF
TRBD2	-	TRBV25-1	TRBJ2-1	TGTGCCAGCTCGCCCCTAGCGGGAGTTAACAATGAGCAGTTCTTC	CASSPLAGVNNEQFF
TRBD2	-	TRBV10-3	TRBJ2-6	TGTGCCATCAGTGAGTCGGGAGGGTCTGGGGCCAACGTCCTGACTTTC	CAISESGGSGANVLTF
-	-	TRBV25-1	TRBJ1-6	TGTGCCAGCAGTGTGGGGCAGGGGAGTTCACCCCTCCACTTT	CASSVGQGSSPLHF
TRBD2	-	TRBV10-3	TRBJ2-5	TGTGCCAACGCTAGAGCGGGAGGTGAGACCCAGTACTTC	CANARAGGETQYF
-	-	TRBV29-1	TRBJ2-3	TGCAGCGTGGCCCCGGGACTCCAAACAGATACGCAGTATTTT	CSVAPGLQTDTQYF
-	-	TRBV29-1	TRBJ2-5	TGCAGCGTTGATCGGTTAGCGGTTTACCAAGAGACCCAGTACTTC	CSVDRLAVYQETQYF
-	-	TRBV13	TRBJ1-4	TGTGCCAGCAGCTTAACAGGAGGTGAAAAACTGTTTTTT	CASSLTGGEKLFF
-	-	TRBV5-4	TRBJ1-1	TGTGCCAGCAGCTTGGCCGGTTGGGGCCCGGACACTGAAGCTTTCTTT	CASSLAGWGPDTEAFF
TRBD1	once	TRBV6-5	TRBJ1-1	TGTGCCAGCAGTTATTACAGGGGCACTGAAGCTTTCTTT	CASSYYRGTEAFF
-	-	TRBV2	TRBJ2-5	TGTGCCATGCAAAAAGTCGGGAGCCAAGAGACCCAGTACTTC	CAMQKVGSQETQYF
TRBD2	-	TRBV5-1	TRBJ2-1	TGCGCCAGCAGCTTGGAGACTAGCGGTGGTGAGCAGTTCTTC	CASSLETSGGEQFF
TRBD1	once	TRBV19	TRBJ1-4	TGTGCCAGTAGCCCGACAGGGAATAATGAAAAACTGTTTTTT	CASSPTGNNEKLFF
-	-	TRBV10-3	TRBJ2-1	TGTGCCATCAGTGAGTCAAGGGATCTCTACAATGAGCAGTTCTTC	CAISESRDLYNEQFF
-	-	TRBV27	TRBJ2-7	TGTGCCAGCAGTTTAGTCCCCACGTACTACGAGCAGTACTTC	CASSLVPTYYEQYF
TRBD2	-	TRBV10-2	TRBJ2-2	TGCGCCAGCAGTAAAGCGGGAGGTAGAACCGGGGAGCTGTTTTTT	CASSKAGGRTGELFF
-	-	TRBV10-3	TRBJ2-6	TGTGCCATCAGTGACCAGACCCTCCTGCTCGCTGGGGCCAACGTCCTGACTTTC	CAISDQTLLLAGANVLTF
TRBD2	-	TRBV10-2	TRBJ2-7	TGCGCCAGCAGTGGAGCACTAGCGGGAGAGGCATACGAGCAGTACTTC	CASSGALAGEAYEQYF
TRBD1	-	TRBV4-1	TRBJ1-1	TGCGCCAGCAGCAAACGATCGGGACAGAAGAACACTGAAGCTTTCTTT	CASSKRSGQKNTEAFF
TRBD1	-	TRBV7-9	TRBJ2-3	TGTGCCAGCAGCTTCGGGGACAGCGACACAGATACGCAGTATTTT	CASSFGDSDTDTQYF
-	-	TRBV19	TRBJ2-7	TGTGCCAGTAGTATGTTGCAGGGAACCTACGAGCAGTACTTC	CASSMLQGTYEQYF
-	-	TRBV19	TRBJ1-3	TGTGCCAGTAGTATGAGTGGAACTGGAAACACCATATATTTT	CASSMSGTGNTIYF
-	-	TRBV6-5	TRBJ2-7	TGTGCCAGCAGTTACCTAGGCCGTTCCGAGCAGTACTTC	CASSYLGRSEQYF
-	-	TRBV30	TRBJ1-1	TGTGCCTGGATCAAACAGGGAAGGGTCACTGAAGCTTTCTTT	CAWIKQGRVTEAFF
TRBD1	-	TRBV7-2	TRBJ2-2	TGTGCCAGCAGCCAACAGGGGGCAGGCACCGGGGAGCTGTTTTTT	CASSQQGAGTGELFF
TRBD2	-	TRBV25-1	TRBJ2-7	TGTGCCAGCAGTGCTAGCGGGACGTCGGAGCAGTACTTC	CASSASGTSEQYF
TRBD1	-	TRBV10-3	TRBJ2-5	TGTGCCATCAGTGAGTATCCGGGACAGAACGTGGAGACCCAGTACTTC	CAISEYPGQNVETQYF
TRBD2	-	TRBV6-1	TRBJ2-2	TGTGCCAGCAGTGCCGGGACTAGCGGGGGGAACACCGGGGAGCTGTTTTTT	CASSAGTSGGNTGELFF
-	-	TRBV10-1	TRBJ2-7	TGCGCCAGCAGTTCCCGACTGAGATCCTACGAGCAGTACTTC	CASSSRLRSYEQYF
-	-	TRBV6-5	TRBJ2-7	TGTGCCAGCAGTTACTCAGGGGTGAAATCTCACGAGCAGTACTTC	CASSYSGVKSHEQYF
TRBD2	-	TRBV4-1	TRBJ2-7	TGCGCCAGCAGCCCGACGTTACGGGAGGTGGCCTACGAGCAGTACTTC	CASSPTLREVAYEQYF
-	-	TRBV27	TRBJ1-6	TGTGCCAGCAGTTGGGGGGGGGCGAGAAATTCACCCCTCCACTTT	CASSWGGARNSPLHF
-	-	TRBV30	TRBJ1-5	TGTGCCTGGAGTCTCGGGACATCTCATCAGCCCCAGCATTTT	CAWSLGTSHQPQHF
-	-	TRBV2	TRBJ1-2	TGTGCCAGCAGTGAATTGCAGTTCGGAGGCTACACCTTC	CASSELQFGGYTF
-	-	TRBV5-1	TRBJ2-1	TGCGCCAGCAGCACCACTAGTCCTTATGAGCAGTTCTTC	CASSTTSPYEQFF
TRBD1	-	TRBV10-3	TRBJ1-1	TGTGCCATCAGCGCAGGGGGCCGGGGCACTGAAGCTTTCTTT	CAISAGGRGTEAFF
-	once	TRBV5-4	TRBJ1-1	TGTGCCAGCAGCTTGGCCGGGGGGATGAACACTGAAGCTTTCTTT	CASSLAGGMNTEAFF
-	-	TRBV30	TRBJ2-5	TGTGCCTGGAGGTTGTGGTCCCAAGAGACCCAGTACTTC	CAWRLWSQETQYF
-	-	TRBV7-2	TRBJ2-1	TGTGCCAGCGAATCACCTGGGCGCAATGAGCAGTTCTTC	CASESPGRNEQFF
-	once	TRBV27	TRBJ2-1	TGTGCCAGCAGTTCCGGGGAGCCCTACAATGAGCAGTTCTTC	CASSSGEPYNEQFF
-	-	TRBV6-5	TRBJ1-6	TGTGCCAGCAGTTACTCGAGGGGGGGAGAAGGATCACCCCTCCACTTT	CASSYSRGGEGSPLHF
TRBD2	-	TRBV5-1	TRBJ2-7	TGCGCCAGCAGCTTGGCACTAGCGGGTCTCTACGAGCAGTACTTC	CASSLALAGLYEQYF
-	-	TRBV29-1	TRBJ2-3	TGCAGCGTTGATTGGGGGTTGGATACGCAGTATTTT	CSVDWGLDTQYF
TRBD1	-	TRBV6-5	TRBJ2-7	TGTGCCAGTTCCTCGGGACAGCGGACCTACGAGCAGTACTTC	CASSSGQRTYEQYF
-	-	TRBV27	TRBJ2-3	TGTGCCAGCAGCCTAAGGCTAGGCACAGATACGCAGTATTTT	CASSLRLGTDTQYF
-	-	TRBV30	TRBJ1-2	TGTGCCTGGAGTGTTACAGCGTATGGCTACACCTTC	CAWSVTAYGYTF
-	-	TRBV6-6	TRBJ2-1	TGTGCCAGCAGTTACACCCTTTGGGACAATGAGCAGTTCTTC	CASSYTLWDNEQFF
-	-	TRBV11-2	TRBJ2-3	TGTGCCAGCAGCTTAGACGGAGGTACGCAGTATTTT	CASSLDGGTQYF
-	-	TRBV30	TRBJ1-3	TGTGCCTGGGGGGGTCAAGGAAACACCATATATTTT	CAWGGQGNTIYF